Shown below are 22 T cell receptor beta chains from a single sample sequenced in a study of blood T cell repertoires in COVID-19. Assay: immunoSEQ multiplex PCR; the TCRdb copy retains only in-frame clones and omits some. This table holds roughly 500,000 clones, approximately 89% found once. The material sequenced was peripheral blood. Receptor source: a young man with COVID-19, enrolled during active disease.

V usage is TRBV9 and J usage is TRBJ2-1, with D tentatively TRBD2 (6 bases). In germline, CDR1 is SGDLS, CDR2 YYNGEE. Between the trimmed V and J ends, which lost 0 bases and 0 bases, there was a span of 7 bases. CDR3 length: 15 amino acids. This chain's CDR3 is CASSVVGSSYNEQFF. The DNA for the CDR3 is TGTGCCAGCAGCGTAGTCGGGAGCTCCTACAATGAGCAGTTCTTC.

The chain recombines TRBV6-5 with TRBJ1-1; 7 bases match TRBD1. J lost 7 bases, V lost 4 bases, and 6 bases had no gene match. This CDR3 has 13 residues. Germline lookup yields CDR1 MNHEY and CDR2 SVGAGI. This CDR3 reads CASSLSRGNEAFF. The CDR3 nucleotides read TGTGCCAGCAGTTTATCCAGGGGGAATGAAGCTTTCTTT.

J is TRBJ2-1 and V is TRBV28; TRBD2 agrees at 11 bases. CDR1 MDHEN and CDR2 SYDVKM come from the germline V gene. The trim removed 1 base at V and 8 bases at J, leaving 16 bases unmatched. CDR3 length equals 19 residues. CDR3 protein: CASSLSPGDSGRAGDEQFF. The CDR3 DNA reads TGTGCCAGCAGTTTATCCCCGGGGGATAGCGGGAGGGCCGGCGATGAGCAGTTCTTC.

This sequence joins TRBV24-1 and TRBJ2-3; 7 bases match TRBD1. Per the germline V gene, CDR1 is KGHDR and CDR2 is SFDVKD. The CDR3 contains 14 residues. The V segment lost 3 bases and the J segment 11 bases; nucleotides outside the gene matches: 10. CDR3 sequence: CATSDHDREWQQYF. Here the CDR3 DNA reads TGTGCCACCAGTGATCATGACAGGGAGTGGCAGCAGTATTTT.

This clone was picked up one time. The chain is built from TRBV4-1 and TRBJ1-1, with TRBD1 as a possible D gene (6 bases). The V and J ends lost 1 base and 5 bases respectively, with 14 bases between them. Germline V gene data show CDR1 as MGHRA and CDR2 as YSYEKL. The CDR3 totals 15 residues. This CDR3 reads CASSQGRTDGTEAFF. The CDR3, as DNA: TGCGCCAGCAGCCAAGGAAGGACAGATGGGACTGAAGCTTTCTTT.

The V gene is TRBV27, the J gene TRBJ1-4; TRBD1 agrees at 9 bases. This CDR3 region has 14 residues. Germline lookup yields CDR1 MNHEY and CDR2 SMNVEV (reference sequence). After removal of 6 bases from V and 4 bases from J, the junction contained 3 bases not matched to a gene. The CDR3 loop is CASRTGGYNEKLFF. The CDR3 bases are TGTGCCAGCAGGACAGGGGGGTATAATGAAAAACTGTTTTTT. The full variable domain, in which reference TRBV27 and TRBJ1-4 provide the parts outside the CDR3, is EAQVTQNPRYLITVTGKKLTVTCSQNMNHEYMSWYRQDPGLGLRQIYYSMNVEVTDKGDVPEGYKVSRKEKRNFPLILESPSPNQTSLYFCASRTGGYNEKLFFGSGTQLSVL.

This clone was seen only a few times. V gene TRBV6-1 combines with J gene TRBJ1-6; D gene ambiguous. This CDR3 has 16 amino acids. The germline V gene encodes CDR1 MNHNS and CDR2 SASEGT. The germline V and J ends were trimmed by 0 bases and 0 bases, with 6 bases remaining between them. This chain's CDR3 is CASSEARGSYNSPLHF. The CDR3 DNA is TGTGCCAGCAGTGAAGCCAGAGGCTCCTATAATTCACCCCTCCACTTT.

As DNA, the CDR3 is TGTGCCAGCAGCTACGGACTAGCGGATGCCGAGGGGGAGTTCTTC. Translating gives CASSYGLADAEGEFF. This chain uses TRBV13 with TRBJ2-1; 10 nucleotides line up with TRBD2. With V trimmed by 4 bases and J by 14 bases, 14 bases remained unmatched. Germline V CDR1 and CDR2: PRHDT, FYEKMQ (reference sequence). The CDR3 consists of 15 residues. Complete variable domain (other parts from reference TRBV13 and TRBJ2-1): AAGVIQSPRHLIKEKRETATLKCYPIPRHDTVYWYQQGPGQDPQFLISFYEKMQSDKGSIPDRFSAQQFSDYHSELNMSSLELGDSALYFCASSYGLADAEGEFFGPGTRLTVL.

The J gene is TRBJ2-2, the V gene TRBV11-1; a weak D match, TRBD1 (6 bases). CDR1 and CDR2 from the germline V gene are SGHAT and FQDESV (reference sequence). CDR3 size: 16 residues. V dropped 4 bases and J dropped 0 bases, with 12 bases sitting between them. CDR3 nucleotide sequence: TGTGCCAGCAGCTACGGCGAGGGGGCGAACACCGGGGAGCTGTTTTTT. Translated: CASSYGEGANTGELFF.

V is TRBV5-5 and J is TRBJ1-3, with TRBD1 as a possible D gene (5 bases). V lost 0 bases and J 0 bases, leaving 10 bases between the germline ends. This CDR3 has 16 amino acids. Germline lookup yields CDR1 SGHKS and CDR2 YYEKEE (reference sequence). The CDR3 coding sequence is TGTGCCAGCAGCTTGGGTTCACAGGTCTCTGGAAACACCATATATTTT. This sequence encodes CASSLGSQVSGNTIYF.

This clone occurred once. J is TRBJ2-1 and V is TRBV3-1 (or the pseudogene TRBV3-2), with TRBD1 matching 7 bases. J lost 4 bases, V lost 2 bases, and 5 bases had no gene match. Per germline, CDR1 LGHDT and CDR2 YNNKEL (reference sequence). This CDR3 is 15 amino acids long. CDR3 region: CASSQYQGQYNEQFF. Written as DNA, the CDR3 is TGTGCCAGCAGCCAATACCAGGGACAGTACAATGAGCAGTTCTTC.

The CDR3 sequence: CASSLPRDNNEKLFF. In nucleotides, the CDR3 is TGTGCCAGCAGCTTACCCCGGGACAACAATGAAAAACTGTTTTTT. The chain recombines TRBV7-9 with TRBJ1-4; the D gene is possibly TRBD1 (6 bases). Between the trimmed V and J ends, which lost 2 bases and 5 bases, there was a span of 12 bases. The CDR3 has 15 amino acids. Germline CDR1 reads SEHNR; CDR2 reads FQNEAQ (reference sequence).

This chain connects TRBV19 to TRBJ2-7, with 8 bases lining up with TRBD2. J gave up 2 bases and V 3 bases, and 6 bases lay outside the gene matches. The V gene's germline CDR1 is LNHDA and CDR2 SQIVND (reference sequence). The CDR3 sequence is 15 residues long. CDR3 sequence (DNA): TGTGCCAGTAGTATGGGGCTAGCGGGCCCCTACGAGCAGTACTTC. This sequence encodes CASSMGLAGPYEQYF.

The chain uses TRBV7-9 and TRBJ1-1, with D maybe TRBD1 (5 bases). The V gene lost 10 bases and the J gene lost 5 bases, with 11 bases spanning the gap. The germline V gene encodes CDR1 SEHNR and CDR2 FQNEAQ (reference sequence). The CDR3 length is 11 residues. CDR3 residues: CATVQGTEAFF. CDR3 coding DNA: TGTGCCACCGTCCAGGGAACTGAAGCTTTCTTT.

The chain couples TRBV15 to TRBJ2-3, with a tentative D call TRBD2 (6 bases). The CDR3 covers 14 residues. Trimming cost V 0 bases and J 6 bases, with 10 bases left between them. The germline gives CDR1 LNHNV, CDR2 YYDKDF (reference sequence). CDR3 protein: CATSRDRGSDTQYF. DNA of the CDR3: TGTGCCACCAGCAGAGACCGGGGGTCCGATACGCAGTATTTT.

The rearrangement links TRBV19 to TRBJ2-1; 10 nucleotides align to TRBD2. V lost 4 bases and J lost 7; bases outside the gene matches: 7. The CDR3 loop spans 15 amino acids. The germline V gene has CDR1 LNHDA and CDR2 SQIVND (reference sequence). The CDR3 sequence: CASSTAGGPGNEQFF. CDR3 bases: TGTGCCAGTAGTACAGCGGGAGGGCCTGGGAATGAGCAGTTCTTC.

V and J are TRBV6-5 and TRBJ2-3, with TRBD2 identical over 9 bases. Germline-derived CDR1 and CDR2 are MNHEY and SVGAGI. The CDR3 length is 13 residues. J gave up 4 bases and V 6 bases, and 2 bases lay outside the gene matches. Here the CDR3 DNA reads TGTGCCAGCAGAAGCGGGGGGCCAGATACGCAGTATTTT. Its translation is CASRSGGPDTQYF.

V and J are TRBV18 and TRBJ2-7; 8 bases match TRBD1. With V trimmed by 1 base and J by 3 bases, 2 bases remained unmatched. The CDR3 totals 14 residues. The germline V gene encodes CDR1 KGHSH and CDR2 LQKENI. DNA of the CDR3: TGTGCCAGCTCACCACAGACAGGGGACTACGAGCAGTACTTC. It specifies CASSPQTGDYEQYF.

The chain uses TRBV30 and TRBJ1-2, with 9 bases lining up with TRBD1. Trimming cost V 7 bases and J 5 bases; bases outside gene matches: 8. This CDR3 spans 13 amino acids. CDR1 and CDR2 (germline): GTSNPN, SVGIG (reference sequence). The CDR3 nucleotides are TGTGCCTCCTTTAGGACAGGGGTTTATGGCTACACCTTC. Its translation is CASFRTGVYGYTF.

The CDR3 DNA follows: TGTGCCAGCAGCTTGGCAGGGGTGGACACTGAAGCTTTCTTT. Translating gives CASSLAGVDTEAFF. The chain links TRBV5-4 to TRBJ1-1, with D tentatively TRBD1 (6 bases). The germline CDR1 and CDR2 sequences are SGHNT and YYREEE (reference sequence). This CDR3 comprises 14 residues. Trimming cost V 0 bases and J 3 bases, with 9 bases left between them.

A word on this clone: Different DNA sequences within this sample yield the same CDR3. As DNA, the CDR3 is TGTGCCAGCAGTTACTCGACTAGCGGAGAGACCCAGTACTTC. It yields the protein CASSYSTSGETQYF. J is TRBJ2-5 and V is TRBV6-5, with 9 bases aligning to TRBD2. The CDR3 contains 14 residues. Germline V gives CDR1 MNHEY, CDR2 SVGAGI. Trimming cost V 0 bases and J 4 bases; bases outside gene matches: 0.

V usage is TRBV5-1 and J usage is TRBJ2-7; 7 bases map to TRBD1. V lost 0 bases, J lost 5 bases, and 2 bases stayed unmatched. This CDR3 has 13 amino acids. CDR1 SGHRS and CDR2 YFSETQ come from the germline V gene. The CDR3 sequence is CASSLEGANEQYF. CDR3 DNA: TGCGCCAGCAGCTTGGAGGGGGCCAACGAGCAGTACTTC.